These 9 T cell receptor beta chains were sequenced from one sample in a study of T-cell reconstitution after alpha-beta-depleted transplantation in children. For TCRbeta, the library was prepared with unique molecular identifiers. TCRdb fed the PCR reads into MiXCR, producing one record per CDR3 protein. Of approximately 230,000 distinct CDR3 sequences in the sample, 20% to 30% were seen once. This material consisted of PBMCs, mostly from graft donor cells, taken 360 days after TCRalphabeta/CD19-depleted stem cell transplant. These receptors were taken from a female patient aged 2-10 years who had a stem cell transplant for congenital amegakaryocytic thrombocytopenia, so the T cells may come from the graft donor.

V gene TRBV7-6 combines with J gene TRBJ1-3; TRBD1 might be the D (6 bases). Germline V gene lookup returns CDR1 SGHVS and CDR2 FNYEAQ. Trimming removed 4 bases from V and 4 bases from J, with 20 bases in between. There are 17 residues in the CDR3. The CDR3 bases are TGTGCCAGCAGCTCCGTGAGACAGGACTTGGTAGGAAACACCATATATTTT. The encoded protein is CASSSVRQDLVGNTIYF.

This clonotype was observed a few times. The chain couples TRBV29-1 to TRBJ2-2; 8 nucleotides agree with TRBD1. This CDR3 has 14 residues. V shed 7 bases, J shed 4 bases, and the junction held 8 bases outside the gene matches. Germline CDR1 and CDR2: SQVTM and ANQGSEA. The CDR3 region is CSASSTGVTGELFF. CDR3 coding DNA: TGCAGCGCTTCCTCGACAGGGGTCACCGGGGAGCTGTTTTTT.

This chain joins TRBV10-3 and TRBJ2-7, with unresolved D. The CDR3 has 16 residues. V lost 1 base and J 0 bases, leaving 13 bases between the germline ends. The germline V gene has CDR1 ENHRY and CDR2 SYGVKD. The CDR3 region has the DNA TGTGCCATCAGTGAGTTCGCCCAAGCCGACTCCTACGAGCAGTACTTC. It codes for CAISEFAQADSYEQYF.

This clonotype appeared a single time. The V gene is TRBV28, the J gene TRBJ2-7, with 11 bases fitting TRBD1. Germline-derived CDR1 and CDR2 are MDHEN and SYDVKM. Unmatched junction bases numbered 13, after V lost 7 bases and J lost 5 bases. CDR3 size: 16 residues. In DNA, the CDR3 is TGTGCCAGCAAACCTAAGCGGCGGACAGGGGGCAACGAGCAGTACTTC. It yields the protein CASKPKRRTGGNEQYF.

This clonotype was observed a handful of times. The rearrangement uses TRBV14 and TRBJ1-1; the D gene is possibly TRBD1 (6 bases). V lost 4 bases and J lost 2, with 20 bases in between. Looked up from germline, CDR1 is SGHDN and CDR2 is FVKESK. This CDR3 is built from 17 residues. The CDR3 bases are TGTGCCAGCAGCCCTACATACTTCGGACAGTATAACACTGAAGCTTTCTTT. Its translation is CASSPTYFGQYNTEAFF. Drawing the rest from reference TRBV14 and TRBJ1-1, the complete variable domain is EAGVTQFPSHSVIEKGQTVTLRCDPISGHDNLYWYRRVMGKEIKFLLHFVKESKQDESGMPNNRFLAERTGGTYSTLKVQPAELEDSGVYFCASSPTYFGQYNTEAFFGQGTRLTVV.

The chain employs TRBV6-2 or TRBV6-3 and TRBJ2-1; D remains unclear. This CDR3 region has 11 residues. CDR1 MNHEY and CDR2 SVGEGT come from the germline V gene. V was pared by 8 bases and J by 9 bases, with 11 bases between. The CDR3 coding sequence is TGTGCCAGCTCTAGGTTTACTGAGCAGTTCTTC. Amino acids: CASSRFTEQFF.

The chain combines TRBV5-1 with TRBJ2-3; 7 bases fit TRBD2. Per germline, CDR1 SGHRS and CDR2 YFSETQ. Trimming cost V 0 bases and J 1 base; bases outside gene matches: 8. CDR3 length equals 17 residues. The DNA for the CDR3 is TGCGCCAGCAGCTTGGATGGACTAGGTCTAGGCACAGATACGCAGTATTTT. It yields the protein CASSLDGLGLGTDTQYF.

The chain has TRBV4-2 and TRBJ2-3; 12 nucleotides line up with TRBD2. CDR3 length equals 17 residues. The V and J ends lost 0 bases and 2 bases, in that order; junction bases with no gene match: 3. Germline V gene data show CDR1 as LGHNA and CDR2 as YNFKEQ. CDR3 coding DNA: TGTGCCAGCAGCCAAGATCGGACTAGCGGGACCACAGATACGCAGTATTTT. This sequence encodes CASSQDRTSGTTDTQYF.

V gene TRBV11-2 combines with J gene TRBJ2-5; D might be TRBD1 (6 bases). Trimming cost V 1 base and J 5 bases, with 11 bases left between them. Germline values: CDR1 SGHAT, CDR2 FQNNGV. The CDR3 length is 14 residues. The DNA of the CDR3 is TGTGCCAGCAGCTTAGGTCCAGGGGTCGAGACCCAGTACTTC. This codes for CASSLGPGVETQYF.